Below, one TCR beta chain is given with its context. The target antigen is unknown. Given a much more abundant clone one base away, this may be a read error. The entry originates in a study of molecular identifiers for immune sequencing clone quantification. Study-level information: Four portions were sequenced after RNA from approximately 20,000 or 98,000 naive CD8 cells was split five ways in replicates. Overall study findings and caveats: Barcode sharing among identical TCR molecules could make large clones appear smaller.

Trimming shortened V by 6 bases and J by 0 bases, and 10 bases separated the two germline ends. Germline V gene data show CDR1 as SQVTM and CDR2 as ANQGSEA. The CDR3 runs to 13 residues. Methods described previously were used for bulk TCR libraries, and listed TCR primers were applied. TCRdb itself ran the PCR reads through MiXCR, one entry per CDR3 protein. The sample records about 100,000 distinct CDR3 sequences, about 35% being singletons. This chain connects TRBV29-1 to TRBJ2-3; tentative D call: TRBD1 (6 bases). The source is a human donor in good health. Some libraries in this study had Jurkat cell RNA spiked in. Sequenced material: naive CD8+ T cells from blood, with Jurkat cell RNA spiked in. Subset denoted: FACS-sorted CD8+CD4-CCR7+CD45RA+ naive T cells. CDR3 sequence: CSVRGVSTDTQYF. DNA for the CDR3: TGCAGCGTCAGGGGAGTCAGCACAGATACGCAGTATTTT.